These 8 T cell receptor beta chains were sequenced from one sample in a study of circulating and synovial CD4+ cells in juvenile arthritis. The repertoire was sequenced with immunoSEQ multiplex PCR; TCRdb's copy has only in-frame clones and lacks some. The table records 36,000 or so clones, about 94% of them present only once. Sequencing was carried out using CD4+ T cells from blood. These receptor sequences come from a human donor with juvenile idiopathic arthritis.

In this sample, this clone turned up once. This chain joins TRBV5-1 and TRBJ1-1, with a tentative D call TRBD1 (6 bases). The CDR3 length is 12 residues. Trimming pared 5 bases from V and 11 bases from J, leaving 16 bases between. Germline lookup yields CDR1 SGHRS and CDR2 YFSETQ. CDR3 region: CASSNTGTAAFF. The CDR3, as DNA: TGCGCCAGCAGTAATACAGGGACGGCCGCTTTCTTT.

This chain links TRBV10-1 with TRBJ1-1; D is unclear. Trimming shortened V by 6 bases and J by 2 bases, and 7 bases separated the two germline ends. The CDR3 is made up of 12 amino acids. The germline CDR1 and CDR2 sequences are WNHNN and SYGVQD (reference sequence). The DNA for the CDR3 is TGCGCCAGCAGGGGCCGAAACACTGAAGCTTTCTTT. This encodes CASRGRNTEAFF.

The genes are TRBV25-1 and TRBJ2-6, with D tentatively TRBD1 (5 bases). This CDR3 has 17 residues. V lost 3 bases and J 0 bases, leaving 12 bases between the germline ends. Germline CDR1 MGHDK, CDR2 SYGVNS. The CDR3 is CASSDSQGSSGANVLTF. The CDR3 bases are TGTGCCAGCAGTGATAGTCAGGGTAGCTCTGGGGCCAACGTCCTGACTTTC.

The chain employs TRBV7-2 and TRBJ2-5, with 11 bases fitting TRBD1. The CDR3 loop spans 16 amino acids. Looked up from germline, CDR1 is SGHTA and CDR2 is FQGNSA. Germline trimming cut 5 bases from V and 4 bases from J; bases unmatched to any gene: 9. The DNA for the CDR3 is TGTGCCAGCAGCATCCCATCGGGACAGGGGGGAGAGACCCAGTACTTC. Protein: CASSIPSGQGGETQYF.

As DNA, the CDR3 is TGTGCCAGCAGCGTAAAACAGGGGAACTATGGCTACACCTTC. This sequence encodes CASSVKQGNYGYTF. The rearrangement joins TRBV9 to TRBJ1-2; 7 bases are shared with TRBD1. Trimming took 1 base from V and 2 from J; bases not matched to a gene: 2. Per the germline V gene, CDR1 is SGDLS and CDR2 is YYNGEE. The CDR3 covers 14 residues.

The chain couples TRBV7-9 to TRBJ1-5; 8 nucleotides agree with TRBD1. Germline CDR1 is SEHNR and CDR2 is FQNEAQ (reference sequence). This CDR3 is built from 18 residues. Unmatched junction bases numbered 8, after V lost 1 base and J lost 0 bases. The CDR3 sequence: CASSLGPGGEDSNQPQHF. The DNA for the CDR3 is TGTGCCAGCAGCTTAGGGCCAGGGGGCGAAGATAGCAATCAGCCCCAGCATTTT.

V is TRBV5-4 and J is TRBJ2-5; TRBD1 agrees at 9 bases. The CDR3 contains 16 residues. Germline CDR1 and CDR2: SGHNT and YYREEE (reference sequence). V shed 3 bases and J 5 bases; nucleotides not matched to a gene: 11. The CDR3 region is CASSWKQGASGETQYF. The CDR3 coding sequence is TGTGCCAGCAGCTGGAAACAGGGGGCCTCGGGGGAGACCCAGTACTTC.

V gene TRBV5-4 combines with J gene TRBJ2-5; 15 nucleotides line up with TRBD2. In germline, CDR1 is SGHNT, CDR2 YYREEE (reference sequence). The CDR3 totals 17 residues. The V and J ends lost 4 bases and 5 bases, in that order; junction bases with no gene match: 9. CDR3 residues: CASSLGLAGGSSETQYF. Written as DNA, the CDR3 is TGTGCCAGCAGCCTGGGACTAGCGGGGGGAAGTTCGGAGACCCAGTACTTC. The full variable domain, in which reference TRBV5-4 and TRBJ2-5 provide the parts outside the CDR3, is ETGVTQSPTHLIKTRGQQVTLRCSSQSGHNTVSWYQQALGQGPQFIFQYYREEENGRGNFPPRFSGLQFPNYSSELNVNALELDDSALYLCASSLGLAGGSSETQYFGPGTRLLVL.